Shown below are 4 T cell receptor beta chains from a single sample sequenced in a study of blood T cell repertoires in COVID-19. Measured with immunoSEQ multiplex PCR; TCRdb has only the in-frame clones, and not every one. In the table there are some 82,000 clones, around 83% of which are singletons. Sample: peripheral blood. Receptor source: a man older than 75 with active or convalescent COVID-19.

This clone was detected only once. This sequence joins TRBV5-1 and TRBJ2-7, with TRBD1 identical over 11 bases. This CDR3 region has 14 residues. The junction had 2 bases not matched to a gene; V was cut back by 4 bases and J by 2 bases. Germline CDR1 reads SGHRS; CDR2 reads YFSETQ. CDR3 residues: CASSQGQGAYEQYF. In DNA, the CDR3 is TGCGCCAGCAGCCAGGGACAGGGGGCCTACGAGCAGTACTTC.

This CDR3 is CASSPTGGSITDTQYF. As DNA, the CDR3 is TGTGCCAGCAGCCCCACGGGCGGGAGTATAACAGATACGCAGTATTTT. The J gene is TRBJ2-3, the V gene TRBV11-2; TRBD2 matches at 7 bases. The length of the CDR3 is 16 residues. The J segment lost 3 bases and the V segment lost 5 bases, leaving 11 bases of the junction unmatched. From germline, CDR1 is SGHAT and CDR2 FQNNGV.

This chain joins TRBV5-1 and TRBJ1-2; D call uncertain. The CDR3 sequence is 20 residues long. Germline CDR1 SGHRS, CDR2 YFSETQ. The V and J ends lost 4 bases and 7 bases respectively, with 35 bases between them. The DNA of the CDR3 is TGCGCCAGCAGCCCTGGAGGGTTGGGCCGCGTGACCCTTCCCTCCGCTGGCTACACCTTC. Encoded protein: CASSPGGLGRVTLPSAGYTF.

This clone was seen a single time. The rearrangement links TRBV5-1 to TRBJ2-7; TRBD1 matches 9 bases. The CDR3 sequence is 14 residues long. CDR1 is SGHRS and CDR2 is YFSETQ in the germline V gene. Trimming took 4 bases from V and 6 from J; bases not matched to a gene: 8. As DNA, the CDR3 is TGCGCCAGCAGCGCCGGGACAGGGTCCGGCGAGCAGTACTTC. Residues: CASSAGTGSGEQYF.